This T cell receptor beta chain was recorded in a study of vaccination and CD4 T cells after COVID-19. Looking at the study overall: SARS-CoV-2 was confirmed by nasal swab PCR; disease was mild in nine, severe in one. At a median about 99 days (range 35 to 161) after diagnosis, post-COVID samples were drawn.

With regard to this clonotype: Its antigen is as yet unknown.

Scientists ran DNA taken from cultured CD4+ T cells through the Oncomine TCR Beta short-read assay for sequencing. The genomic DNA was obtained from cultured CD4+ T cells by extraction with the QIAamp micro DNA kit. TCRdb independently ran MiXCR on the PCR reads; one entry per CDR3 protein. The data show some 13,000 distinct CDR3 sequences, 50% to 75% seen once. Treatment defined: approximately nine-day PBMC culture with coronavirus spike peptide pools or control peptides (ViraFEST assay). The trim removed 6 bases at V and 6 bases at J, leaving 16 bases unmatched. The germline V gene encodes CDR1 MNHEY and CDR2 SMNVEV (reference sequence). The CDR3 has 16 residues.

The chain employs TRBV27 and TRBJ2-7; 8 bases line up with TRBD2. Material: CD4+ T cells from blood, cultured in vitro. This receptor was obtained from a human donor who had recovered from COVID-19. This CDR3 is CASRPLGAGGFSEQYF. The CDR3 DNA reads TGTGCCAGCAGGCCACTCGGGGCGGGAGGTTTTAGCGAGCAGTACTTC.